The clone carrying this TCR beta chain was seen a handful of times. As yet, its antigen is unknown. Sample time point: persistent/refractory GD, antithyroid drugs over 5 years with positive TRAb. Isolated PBMC RNA provided the starting material for the TCR library. The source of the sample is a study of regulatory T cells in long-lasting Graves disease. Arm-PCR of CDR3 regions and iRepertoire HTBI primers were the basis on which TCR beta libraries were built. TCRdb reanalysed the multiplex PCR reads using MiXCR and keeps one entry per CDR3 protein. The sample has 700,000 or so distinct CDR3 sequences, 25% to 30% seen once. This CDR3 is built from 14 residues. Germline CDR1 reads SEHNR; CDR2 reads FQNEAQ (reference sequence). V dropped 6 bases and J dropped 7 bases, with 13 bases sitting between them. Study-wide findings and caveats: In persistent patients, shared public clonotypes (more than 2,500) outnumbered those in new patients (approximately 880). There was favoring of TRBV28, TRBJ1-2 and TRBJ2-5 in persistent disease. Newly diagnosed Graves' patients exceeded persistent ones in TCR diversity.

The chain is built from TRBV7-9 and TRBJ1-6; no firm D call. Source: peripheral blood mononuclear cells (PBMCs), taken when the disease was refractory, from a patient treated with antithyroid drugs. The receptor was derived from a female donor with Graves disease. CDR3 sequence: CASRPASTNSPLHF. The DNA of the CDR3 is TGTGCCAGCAGGCCCGCTTCCACCAATTCACCCCTCCACTTT.